The 18 T cell receptor beta chains below all came from one sample that was sequenced in a study of blood T cell repertoires in COVID-19. Generated by immunoSEQ multiplex PCR, the TCRdb table keeps only in-frame clones and is missing some. The table includes almost 95,000 clones, about 86% detected once. Sequenced input: peripheral blood. The source of these receptors is a man in his sixties with acute or convalescent COVID-19.

The chain joins TRBV4-2 to TRBJ1-2; 8 bases match TRBD1. This CDR3 is built from 15 residues. Germline CDR1 and CDR2: LGHNA and YNFKEQ. V lost 1 base to trimming and J lost 8 bases; unmatched junction nucleotides: 9. The CDR3 here is CASSQVEDRVKGYTF. In nucleotides, the CDR3 is TGTGCCAGCAGCCAAGTTGAGGACAGGGTCAAGGGCTACACCTTC.

The chain carries TRBV3-1 (or the pseudogene TRBV3-2) and TRBJ1-2, with TRBD1 matching over 9 bases. Trimming cost V 1 base and J 3 bases; bases outside gene matches: 9. CDR3 length equals 17 residues. CDR1 and CDR2 from the germline V gene are LGHDT and YNNKEL (reference sequence). CDR3 in DNA: TGTGCCAGCAGCCAAGGTGGGACAGGGATTTTGGACTATGGCTACACCTTC. Its translation is CASSQGGTGILDYGYTF.

Here the CDR3 DNA reads TGTGCCAGCAGCCCGACAGGGGGCGGCGAGACCCAGTACTTC. This encodes CASSPTGGGETQYF. The chain joins TRBV7-3 to TRBJ2-5, with 10 bases matching TRBD1. Trimming at V came to 5 bases and at J to 5 bases, leaving 5 bases not matched to a gene. Germline V gives CDR1 SGHTA, CDR2 FQGTGA. The CDR3 runs to 14 residues. Full variable domain (missing parts from reference TRBV7-3 and TRBJ2-5): GAGVSQTPSNKVTEKGKYVELRCDPISGHTALYWYRQSLGQGPEFLIYFQGTGAADDSGLPNDRFFAVRPEGSVSTLKIQRTERGDSAVYLCASSPTGGGETQYFGPGTRLLVL.

The chain links TRBV5-1 to TRBJ2-1, with 8 nucleotides matching TRBD2. Looked up from germline, CDR1 is SGHRS and CDR2 is YFSETQ. This CDR3 is 15 amino acids long. J gave up 4 bases and V 4 bases, and 7 bases lay outside the gene matches. CDR3 nucleotide sequence: TGCGCCAGCAGCCTCATGACGGGGGGGTACAATGAGCAGTTCTTC. It yields the protein CASSLMTGGYNEQFF. The whole variable domain, remainder taken from reference TRBV5-1 and TRBJ2-1, is KAGVTQTPRYLIKTRGQQVTLSCSPISGHRSVSWYQQTPGQGLQFLFEYFSETQRNKGNFPGRFSGRQFSNSRSEMNVSTLELGDSALYLCASSLMTGGYNEQFFGPGTRLTVL.

The V and J genes are TRBV7-9 and TRBJ1-1; TRBD1 matches 9 bases. CDR1 and CDR2 from the germline V gene are SEHNR and FQNEAQ (reference sequence). With 4 bases clipped from V and 5 bases from J, the junction kept 8 bases outside the gene matches. The CDR3 extends over 15 amino acids. The CDR3 coding sequence is TGTGCCAGCAGCTCATTAAGGACAGGGGATACTGAAGCTTTCTTT. It specifies CASSSLRTGDTEAFF.

The rearrangement links TRBV4-1 to TRBJ2-7; a weak D match, TRBD1 (6 bases). Looked up from germline, CDR1 is MGHRA and CDR2 is YSYEKL. V dropped 3 bases and J dropped 0 bases, with 15 bases sitting between them. The CDR3 is 16 amino acids. For the CDR3, the DNA is TGCGCCAGCAGCCAGAGAGCCCGGGACAACTCCTACGAGCAGTACTTC. Protein sequence: CASSQRARDNSYEQYF.

This chain uses TRBV7-3 with TRBJ1-2, with TRBD1 matching 11 bases. CDR1 is SGHTA and CDR2 is FQGTGA in the germline V gene. The J segment lost 7 bases and the V segment lost 8 bases, leaving 9 bases of the junction unmatched. This CDR3 is built from 14 residues. In DNA, the CDR3 is TGTGCCAGCGCAAGAGGGACAGGGGGGTCTGGCTACACCTTC. Amino acids: CASARGTGGSGYTF.

The chain couples TRBV25-1 to TRBJ1-2, with D unclear. CDR1 is MGHDK and CDR2 is SYGVNS in the germline V gene. This CDR3 is built from 14 residues. Between the trimmed V and J ends, which lost 2 bases and 2 bases, there was a span of 9 bases. The CDR3 is CASSESGRNYGYTF. As DNA, the CDR3 is TGTGCCAGCAGTGAAAGTGGCCGAAACTATGGCTACACCTTC.

The rearrangement joins TRBV29-1 to TRBJ2-1, with 9 positions matching TRBD2. The CDR3 is made up of 15 amino acids. Germline V CDR1 and CDR2: SQVTM, ANQGSEA. J gave up 1 base and V 3 bases, and 4 bases lay outside the gene matches. This CDR3 is CSVEVAGDSYNEQFF. In nucleotides, the CDR3 is TGCAGCGTTGAGGTAGCGGGGGATTCCTACAATGAGCAGTTCTTC.

The chain couples TRBV6-4 to TRBJ1-5; D uncertain. Looked up from germline, CDR1 is MRHNA and CDR2 is SNTAGT. V was clipped by 5 bases and J by 7 bases, with 18 bases between them. The CDR3 covers 15 residues. CDR3 protein: CASSPKREYKQPQHF. CDR3 DNA: TGTGCCAGCAGTCCCAAGCGGGAGTACAAGCAGCCCCAGCATTTT.

The V gene is TRBV20-1, the J gene TRBJ2-3; D ambiguous. Germline assignment: CDR1 DFQATT and CDR2 SNEGSKA (reference sequence). V dropped 3 bases and J dropped 0 bases, with 13 bases sitting between them. The CDR3 totals 15 residues. The CDR3 DNA sequence: TGCAGTGCTAGTGTTCGGGTTTATAGCACAGATACGCAGTATTTT. It is translated as CSASVRVYSTDTQYF.

The chain employs TRBV29-1 and TRBJ1-2; 8 nucleotides agree with TRBD1. CDR3 size: 15 residues. Germline-derived CDR1 and CDR2 are SQVTM and ANQGSEA. V lost 7 bases to trimming and J lost 1 base; unmatched junction nucleotides: 11. The CDR3 nucleotides are TGCAGCGCAACACCAGACAGGGGTGATAACTATGGCTACACCTTC. Protein: CSATPDRGDNYGYTF.

This sequence joins TRBV7-6 and TRBJ2-7; 7 bases align to TRBD1. Per the germline V gene, CDR1 is SGHVS and CDR2 is FNYEAQ. The CDR3 sequence is 14 residues long. With 2 bases clipped from V and 2 bases from J, the junction kept 3 bases outside the gene matches. CDR3 DNA: TGTGCCAGCAGCTTATTGCAGGGGGCCTACGAGCAGTACTTC. This codes for CASSLLQGAYEQYF.

The V call is TRBV5-6, the J call TRBJ1-5, with D perhaps TRBD1 (5 bases). CDR1 and CDR2 (germline): SGHDT, YYEEEE. The CDR3 loop spans 15 amino acids. Deletions cut 2 bases from V and 0 bases from J, with 9 bases between. The CDR3 spells CASSFGGISNQPQHF. The CDR3 bases are TGTGCCAGCAGCTTTGGGGGGATTAGCAATCAGCCCCAGCATTTT.

The chain is built from TRBV24-1 and TRBJ2-3, with TRBD1 as a possible D gene (6 bases). The germline gives CDR1 KGHDR, CDR2 SFDVKD. The CDR3 is made up of 14 amino acids. Trimming pared 7 bases from V and 5 bases from J, leaving 15 bases between. The CDR3 DNA is TGTGCCACCAGGGACAGAACCGAGGTAGATACGCAGTATTTT. The encoded protein is CATRDRTEVDTQYF.

This clone was counted a few times. V gene TRBV5-1 combines with J gene TRBJ2-7; perhaps TRBD2 as D (7 bases). The length of the CDR3 is 15 residues. Germline V gives CDR1 SGHRS, CDR2 YFSETQ. The V end was cut by 0 bases, the J end by 5 bases, with 15 bases between. The CDR3 sequence: CASSLAFRGAHEQYF. CDR3 coding DNA: TGCGCCAGCAGCTTGGCCTTCCGGGGGGCGCACGAGCAGTACTTC.

The CDR3 DNA sequence: TGCGCCAGCAGCCAAGATATGGGCATTTATGGCTACACCTTC. It codes for CASSQDMGIYGYTF. The chain employs TRBV4-3 and TRBJ1-2; D is undetermined. The CDR3 is 14 amino acids. The ends were cut back, 0 bases at V and 5 bases at J, with 10 bases in the middle. Germline V gene lookup returns CDR1 LGHNA and CDR2 YSLEER.

This sequence joins TRBV10-2 and TRBJ1-5, with D uncertain. Germline lookup yields CDR1 WSHSY and CDR2 SAAADI. The CDR3 contains 14 residues. The ends were cut back, 6 bases at V and 1 base at J, with 10 bases in the middle. The CDR3 DNA reads as TGCGCCAGCAGGCCTAGGATGAGCAATCAGCCCCAGCATTTT. The encoded protein is CASRPRMSNQPQHF.